The 11 T cell receptor beta chains below all came from one sample that was sequenced in a study of glioma-infiltrating T cells. Using RNA template, CDR3s of TCR alpha and beta were amplified with iRepertoire arm-PCR. TCRdb called the multiplex PCR reads again in MiXCR, with one record for every CDR3 protein. The sample records approximately 93,000 distinct CDR3 sequences, roughly 37% being singletons. Material: glioma tissue, nonneoplastic brain tissue, or PBMCs (not recorded which). These receptors were obtained from a human donor with low-grade glioma or glioblastoma, undergoing nonglioma brain surgery, or in good health (not recorded which).

This clonotype was found many times. This sequence joins TRBV13 and TRBJ1-1, with TRBD1 matching 7 bases. In germline, CDR1 is PRHDT, CDR2 FYEKMQ (reference sequence). J gave up 0 bases and V 8 bases, and 6 bases lay outside the gene matches. The CDR3 length is 14 residues. CDR3 residues: CASRKTGMNTEAFF. For the CDR3, the DNA is TGTGCCAGCCGGAAGACAGGGATGAACACTGAAGCTTTCTTT.

Of note for this clonotype: As the CDR3 is not closed by the conserved phenylalanine or tryptophan, this likely results from a read error. V usage is TRBV2 and J usage is TRBJ2-2; D call uncertain. Germline V gene sequence: CDR1 SNHLY, CDR2 FYNNEI. The germline V and J ends were trimmed by 2 bases and 1 base, with 8 bases remaining between them. This CDR3 is 15 amino acids long. CDR3 residues: CASSEIGKNTGELFL. The CDR3 nucleotides read TGTGCCAGCAGTGAAATTGGCAAGAACACCGGGGAGCTGTTTCTT.

This clonotype was counted at least ten times. This chain joins TRBV14 and TRBJ2-7; TRBD1 might be the D (6 bases). The germline V and J ends were trimmed by 4 bases and 0 bases, with 13 bases remaining between them. Germline V gene data show CDR1 as SGHDN and CDR2 as FVKESK. The CDR3 spans 15 residues. CDR3: CASSLQGGLSYEQYF. The DNA of the CDR3 is TGTGCCAGCAGCCTACAGGGTGGACTCTCCTACGAGCAGTACTTC.

The table lists this clonotype with many counts. This chain uses TRBV7-9 with TRBJ2-7, with D possibly matching TRBD2 (5 bases). This CDR3 is 14 amino acids long. V was pared by 5 bases and J by 1 base, with 12 bases between. The germline V gene has CDR1 SEHNR and CDR2 FQNEAQ (reference sequence). The CDR3 sequence is CASSPDLFSYEQYF. CDR3 bases: TGTGCCAGCAGCCCGGACTTATTTTCCTACGAGCAGTACTTC.

This clonotype was detected many times. The V gene is TRBV7-8, the J gene TRBJ2-3; the D gene is possibly TRBD1 (6 bases). Trimming stripped 8 bases from V and 4 bases from J, with 16 bases between. CDR1 and CDR2 from the germline V gene are SGHVS and FQNEAQ. The CDR3 is made up of 14 amino acids. CDR3 amino acids: CASLGHRLSDTQYF. The CDR3, as DNA: TGTGCCAGCTTGGGACACCGCCTCTCAGATACGCAGTATTTT.

About this clonotype: A single base separates this from a much larger clone, so it may be a read error. The chain couples TRBV5-5 to TRBJ2-1; no reliable D call. The J call may not be correct, given that the DNA end is closer to TRBJ2-5. CDR3 size: 14 residues. Germline V lookup: CDR1 SGHKS, CDR2 YYEKEE (reference sequence). CDR3 in amino acids: CASSNGRAGETQYF. In DNA form, the CDR3 reads TGTGCCAGCAGCAACGGTCGGGCCGGTGAGACCCAGTACTTC.

V is TRBV30 and J is TRBJ2-1, with TRBD2 matching over 10 bases. V was pared by 3 bases and J by 8 bases, with 10 bases of the junction left unmatched. From germline, CDR1 is GTSNPN and CDR2 SVGIG (reference sequence). This CDR3 comprises 15 residues. DNA for the CDR3: TGTGCCTGGAGGACGCGGCTAGCGGGAGTGGATGAGCAGTTCTTC. Encoded protein: CAWRTRLAGVDEQFF.

This clonotype was recorded at least ten times. This sequence joins TRBV7-6 and TRBJ2-7, with D possibly matching TRBD2 (5 bases). Germline CDR1 reads SGHVS; CDR2 reads FNYEAQ. V was cut by 1 base and J by 9 bases, with 16 bases left in between. The CDR3 runs to 14 residues. CDR3: CASSLEADPASQYF. The CDR3 nucleotides are TGTGCCAGCAGCTTAGAAGCGGACCCCGCCTCGCAGTACTTC.

Note on this clonotype: A read error may be the cause here, since a much bigger clone is one base away. The J gene is TRBJ2-3, the V gene TRBV7-9; D is unclear. CDR3 length equals 12 residues. The V and J ends lost 5 bases and 5 bases respectively, with 8 bases between them. In germline, CDR1 is SEHNR, CDR2 FQNEAQ (reference sequence). This CDR3 is CASSPPVDTQYF. The CDR3 DNA sequence: TGTGCCAGCAGCCCCCCGGTAGATACGCAGTATTTT.

This clonotype has at least ten counts. V gene TRBV18 combines with J gene TRBJ2-5; TRBD1 is a possible D gene (6 bases). CDR3 length: 13 amino acids. The germline gives CDR1 KGHSH, CDR2 LQKENI. Trimming shortened V by 6 bases and J by 1 base, and 9 bases separated the two germline ends. DNA of the CDR3: TGTGCCAGCTCGACAGGAATCCAAGAGACCCAGTACTTC. Protein: CASSTGIQETQYF.

This clonotype has at least ten counts. The chain combines TRBV29-1 with TRBJ1-2; 8 positions agree with TRBD1. This CDR3 spans 14 amino acids. CDR1 is SQVTM and CDR2 is ANQGSEA in the germline V gene. V was pared by 3 bases and J by 5 bases, with 8 bases of the junction left unmatched. In DNA form, the CDR3 reads TGCAGCGTTGAGGGGTCAGGGGGCGGTTATGGCTACACCTTC. This gives the protein CSVEGSGGGYGYTF.